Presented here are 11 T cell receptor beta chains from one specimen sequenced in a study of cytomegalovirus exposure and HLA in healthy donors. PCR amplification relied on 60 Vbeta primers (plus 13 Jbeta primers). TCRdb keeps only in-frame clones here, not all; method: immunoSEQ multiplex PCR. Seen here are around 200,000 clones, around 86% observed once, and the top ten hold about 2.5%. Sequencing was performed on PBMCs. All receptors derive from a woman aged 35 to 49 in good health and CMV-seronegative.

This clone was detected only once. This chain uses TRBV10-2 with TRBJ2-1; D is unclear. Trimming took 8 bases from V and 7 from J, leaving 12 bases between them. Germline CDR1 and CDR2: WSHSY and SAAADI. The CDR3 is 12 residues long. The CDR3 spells CASRILENEQFF. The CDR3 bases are TGCGCCAGCCGCATTCTAGAAAATGAGCAGTTCTTC.

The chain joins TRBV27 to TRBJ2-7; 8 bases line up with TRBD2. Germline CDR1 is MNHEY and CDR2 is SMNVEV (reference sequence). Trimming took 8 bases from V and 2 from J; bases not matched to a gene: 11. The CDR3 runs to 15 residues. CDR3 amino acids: CASGGGSGSPYEQYF. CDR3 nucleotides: TGTGCCAGCGGGGGGGGGAGCGGGAGCCCCTACGAGCAGTACTTC.

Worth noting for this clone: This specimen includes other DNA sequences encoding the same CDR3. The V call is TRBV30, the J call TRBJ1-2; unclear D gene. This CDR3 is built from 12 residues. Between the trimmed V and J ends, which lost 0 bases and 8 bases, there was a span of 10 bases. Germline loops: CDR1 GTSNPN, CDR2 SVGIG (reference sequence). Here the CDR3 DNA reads TGTGCCTGGAGTGTATCCGAGCGGGGCTACACCTTC. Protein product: CAWSVSERGYTF.

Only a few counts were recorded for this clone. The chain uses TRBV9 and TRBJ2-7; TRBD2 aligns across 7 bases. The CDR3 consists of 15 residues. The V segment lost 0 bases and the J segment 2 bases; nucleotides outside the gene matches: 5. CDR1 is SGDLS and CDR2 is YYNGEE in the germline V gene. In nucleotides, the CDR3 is TGTGCCAGCAGCGTAGAGGGAGGGAAAACCTACGAGCAGTACTTC. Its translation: CASSVEGGKTYEQYF.

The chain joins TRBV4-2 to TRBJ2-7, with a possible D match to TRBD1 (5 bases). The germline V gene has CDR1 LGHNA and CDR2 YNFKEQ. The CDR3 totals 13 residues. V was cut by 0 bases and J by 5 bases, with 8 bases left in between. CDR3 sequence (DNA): TGTGCCAGCAGCCAAGACCCCAGGGACGAGCAGTACTTC. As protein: CASSQDPRDEQYF.

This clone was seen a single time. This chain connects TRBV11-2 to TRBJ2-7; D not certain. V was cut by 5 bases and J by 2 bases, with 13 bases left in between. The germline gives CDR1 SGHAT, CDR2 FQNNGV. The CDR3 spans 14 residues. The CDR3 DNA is TGTGCCAGCAGCACCTGGCAGCGTACCTACGAGCAGTACTTC. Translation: CASSTWQRTYEQYF.

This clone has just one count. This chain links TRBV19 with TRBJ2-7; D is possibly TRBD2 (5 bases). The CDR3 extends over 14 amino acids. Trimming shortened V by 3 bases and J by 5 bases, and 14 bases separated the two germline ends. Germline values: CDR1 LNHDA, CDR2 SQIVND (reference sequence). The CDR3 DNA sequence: TGTGCCAGTAGTATCGGGGAGCTGGTAGACGAGCAGTACTTC. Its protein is CASSIGELVDEQYF.

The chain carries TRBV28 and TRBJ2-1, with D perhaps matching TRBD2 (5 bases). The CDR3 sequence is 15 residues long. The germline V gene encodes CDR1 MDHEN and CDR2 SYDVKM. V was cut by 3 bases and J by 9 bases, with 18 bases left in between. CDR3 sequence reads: CASSFPEAGSGEQFF. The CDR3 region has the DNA TGTGCCAGCAGTTTCCCCGAGGCAGGAAGCGGTGAGCAGTTCTTC.

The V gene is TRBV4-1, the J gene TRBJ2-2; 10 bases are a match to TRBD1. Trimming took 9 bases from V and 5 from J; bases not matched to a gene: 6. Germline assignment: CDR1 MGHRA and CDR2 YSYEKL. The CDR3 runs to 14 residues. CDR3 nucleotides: TGCGCCAGGGGGGGACAGGGGTTTACCGGGGAGCTGTTTTTT. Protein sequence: CARGGQGFTGELFF.

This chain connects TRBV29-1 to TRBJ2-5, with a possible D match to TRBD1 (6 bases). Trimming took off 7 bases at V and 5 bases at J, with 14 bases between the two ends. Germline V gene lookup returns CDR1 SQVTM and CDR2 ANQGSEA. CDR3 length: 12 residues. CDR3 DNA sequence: TGCAGCGCCACTATCAGGGGTGAGACCCAGTACTTC. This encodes CSATIRGETQYF. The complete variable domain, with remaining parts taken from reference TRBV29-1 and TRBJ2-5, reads SAVISQKPSRDICQRGTSLTIQCQVDSQVTMMFWYRQQPGQSLTLIATANQGSEATYESGFVIDKFPISRPNLTFSTLTVSNMSPEDSSIYLCSATIRGETQYFGPGTRLLVL.

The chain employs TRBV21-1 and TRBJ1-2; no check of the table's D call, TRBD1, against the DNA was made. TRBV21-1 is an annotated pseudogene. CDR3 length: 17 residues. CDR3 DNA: TGTGCCAGCAGCATCCAAACCCCGACAGGGGGGGACTATGGCTACACCTTC. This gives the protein CASSIQTPTGGDYGYTF.